This is a list of T cell receptor beta chains from one sample in a study of OX40 agonist ivuxolimab in advanced cancers. The repertoire was sequenced with immunoSEQ multiplex PCR; TCRdb's copy has only in-frame clones and lacks some. The sample lists about 150,000 clones; 85% to 95% were seen once. The specimen was CD4+ or CD8+ T cells sorted from blood, collected in a trial of the OX40 agonist ivuxolimab. These receptors were taken from an adult with an advanced solid tumor such as melanoma, head and neck, liver or kidney cancer. Each CDR3 is given with its conserved first and last residue. Each record gives: CDR3 protein, CDR3 DNA, V gene, D gene, clone size, J gene. A D gene is named only where the DNA matches it firmly. The size of a clone is reported for some rows only, either as once, few or many, or as a class for expanded clones.

CDR3: CASNSGQIYEQYF
DNA: TGTGCCAGCAACTCGGGACAGATCTACGAGCAGTACTTC
V: TRBV6-5
D: TRBD1
size: NA
J: TRBJ2-7

CDR3: CASSWGRALRTEAFF
DNA: TGTGCCAGCAGCTGGGGCAGGGCCCTGCGAACTGAAGCTTTCTTT
V: TRBV7-2
D: NA
size: NA
J: TRBJ1-1

CDR3: CASSQEPNEKLFF
DNA: TGCGCCAGCAGCCAGGAACCAAATGAAAAACTGTTTTTT
V: TRBV4-3
D: NA
size: once
J: TRBJ1-4

CDR3: CASSYPMGGADTQYF
DNA: TGTGCCAGCAGTTACCCAATGGGAGGCGCAGATACGCAGTATTTT
V: TRBV6-6
D: NA
size: NA
J: TRBJ2-3

CDR3: CASSRNPTSGGTDTQYF
DNA: TGTGCCAGCAGCCGAAACCCGACTAGCGGGGGTACAGATACGCAGTATTTT
V: TRBV5-8
D: TRBD2
size: NA
J: TRBJ2-3

CDR3: CASSLASSGNTIYF
DNA: TGTGCCAGCAGTTTAGCGAGCTCTGGAAACACCATATATTTT
V: TRBV28
D: NA
size: NA
J: TRBJ1-3

CDR3: CASSFDRGNQPQHF
DNA: TGTGCCAGTTCATTCGACCGAGGCAATCAGCCCCAGCATTTT
V: TRBV19
D: NA
size: NA
J: TRBJ1-5

CDR3: CASSSLLYEQYF
DNA: TGTGCCAGCAGTTCCCTTCTCTACGAGCAGTACTTC
V: TRBV28
D: NA
size: NA
J: TRBJ2-7

CDR3: CASSLYPTLYGYTF
DNA: TGTGCCAGCAGTTTATACCCAACCCTCTATGGCTACACCTTC
V: TRBV27
D: NA
size: NA
J: TRBJ1-2

CDR3: CASSRLAGEGYEQFF
DNA: TGTGCCAGTAGCCGACTAGCGGGAGAAGGGTATGAGCAGTTCTTC
V: TRBV19
D: TRBD2
size: NA
J: TRBJ2-1

CDR3: CASSLSSGGFQETQYF
DNA: TGCGCCAGCAGCTTAAGTAGCGGGGGTTTTCAAGAGACCCAGTACTTC
V: TRBV5-1
D: TRBD2
size: once
J: TRBJ2-5

CDR3: CASSLVWGVTYEQYF
DNA: TGTGCCAGCAGCTTAGTATGGGGTGTGACCTACGAGCAGTACTTC
V: TRBV7-9
D: NA
size: NA
J: TRBJ2-7

CDR3: CASSVDPGGYNEQFF
DNA: TGTGCCAGCAGCGTGGACCCGGGGGGTTACAATGAGCAGTTCTTC
V: TRBV9
D: TRBD2
size: NA
J: TRBJ2-1

CDR3: CASSLGSRVGYTF
DNA: TGTGCCAGCAGTTTAGGGTCCAGGGTTGGCTACACCTTC
V: TRBV28
D: NA
size: NA
J: TRBJ1-2

CDR3: CASSKTAGGTEAFF
DNA: TGTGCCAGCAGTAAAACCGCGGGGGGCACTGAAGCTTTCTTT
V: TRBV6-6
D: NA
size: NA
J: TRBJ1-1

CDR3: CAISDLGGTTEAFF
DNA: TGTGCCATCAGTGATTTGGGGGGGACCACTGAAGCTTTCTTT
V: TRBV10-3
D: NA
size: NA
J: TRBJ1-1

CDR3: CASSLEGQGLNIQYF
DNA: TGCGCCAGCAGCTTGGAGGGACAGGGGTTAAACATTCAGTACTTC
V: TRBV5-1
D: TRBD1
size: NA
J: TRBJ2-4

CDR3: CASSLDGVEQYF
DNA: TGTGCCAGCAGCTTAGACGGCGTCGAGCAGTACTTC
V: TRBV7-8
D: NA
size: NA
J: TRBJ2-7

CDR3: CASRAITGGLLNYGYTF
DNA: TGTGCCAGCAGGGCCATCACAGGGGGCCTCTTAAACTATGGCTACACCTTC
V: TRBV27
D: TRBD1
size: NA
J: TRBJ1-2

CDR3: CASSPLTDANYGYTF
DNA: TGTGCCAGCTCACCACTAACAGATGCTAACTATGGCTACACCTTC
V: TRBV18
D: NA
size: medium-sized
J: TRBJ1-2

CDR3: CASSEGGQDGYTF
DNA: TGTGCCAGCAGTGAGGGAGGGCAGGATGGCTACACCTTC
V: TRBV6-1
D: NA
size: NA
J: TRBJ1-2

CDR3: CATSRDWVGTGELFF
DNA: TGTGCCACCAGCAGAGATTGGGTCGGCACCGGGGAGCTGTTTTTT
V: TRBV15
D: NA
size: NA
J: TRBJ2-2

CDR3: CASSLGAPNEQFF
DNA: TGTGCCAGCAGTTTAGGGGCCCCCAATGAGCAGTTCTTC
V: TRBV28
D: NA
size: NA
J: TRBJ2-1

CDR3: CASSPGQGGTDTQYF
DNA: TGCGCCAGCAGCCCGGGACAGGGCGGCACAGATACGCAGTATTTT
V: TRBV5-1
D: TRBD1
size: NA
J: TRBJ2-3

CDR3: CARSPLPGPPGNTIYF
DNA: TGTGCCAGAAGCCCGCTCCCAGGCCCCCCTGGAAACACCATATATTTT
V: TRBV7-5
D: NA
size: NA
J: TRBJ1-3

CDR3: CASSPGEAFF
DNA: TGTGCCAGCAGCCCCGGGGAAGCTTTCTTT
V: TRBV7-6
D: NA
size: NA
J: TRBJ1-1

CDR3: CASTPKLRTNTEAFF
DNA: TGTGCCAGTACCCCCAAGTTACGGACGAACACTGAAGCTTTCTTT
V: TRBV19
D: NA
size: once
J: TRBJ1-1

CDR3: CASGSPTVNYGYTF
DNA: TGTGCTAGTGGTTCTCCGACAGTCAACTATGGCTACACCTTC
V: TRBV12-5
D: NA
size: NA
J: TRBJ1-2

CDR3: CASLHYGGGSYNEQFF
DNA: TGTGCCAGCCTACACTATGGGGGCGGCTCCTACAATGAGCAGTTCTTC
V: TRBV19
D: NA
size: NA
J: TRBJ2-1

CDR3: CASSPRAGRVGGYTF
DNA: TGCGCCAGCAGCCCGAGGGCCGGGAGAGTCGGTGGCTACACCTTC
V: TRBV4-3
D: NA
size: NA
J: TRBJ1-2

CDR3: CASSFGSSQETQYF
DNA: TGTGCCAGCAGCTTTGGATCCAGTCAAGAGACCCAGTACTTC
V: TRBV5-4
D: NA
size: NA
J: TRBJ2-5

CDR3: CASSLPGANVLTF
DNA: TGTGCCAGCAGCCTCCCTGGGGCCAACGTCCTGACTTTC
V: TRBV25-1
D: NA
size: NA
J: TRBJ2-6

CDR3: CASSLGPQTGRPFF
DNA: TGTGCCAGCAGCTTAGGCCCTCAGACAGGCCGTCCGTTCTTC
V: TRBV7-2
D: NA
size: NA
J: TRBJ2-1

CDR3: CASSQLRQGRNTEAFF
DNA: TGTGCCAGCAGCCAACTAAGGCAGGGACGGAACACTGAAGCTTTCTTT
V: TRBV14
D: NA
size: NA
J: TRBJ1-1

CDR3: CASGGTGLGYEQYF
DNA: TGTGCCAGCGGGGGGACGGGGCTTGGCTACGAGCAGTACTTC
V: TRBV5-6
D: NA
size: once
J: TRBJ2-7

CDR3: CASSLQGIANTEAFF
DNA: TGTGCCAGCTCATTACAGGGGATTGCAAACACTGAAGCTTTCTTT
V: TRBV18
D: TRBD1
size: few
J: TRBJ1-1

CDR3: CASSLQAPEQYF
DNA: TGTGCCAGCAGCTTACAGGCCCCCGAGCAGTACTTC
V: TRBV7-3
D: NA
size: NA
J: TRBJ2-7

CDR3: CASGTDYYEQYF
DNA: TGTGCCAGCGGGACGGACTACTACGAGCAGTACTTC
V: TRBV2
D: NA
size: NA
J: TRBJ2-7

CDR3: CASSLQWDTQYF
DNA: TGTGCCAGCAGTTTGCAGTGGGATACGCAGTATTTT
V: TRBV28
D: NA
size: NA
J: TRBJ2-3

CDR3: CASSGRRGSYEQYF
DNA: TGTGCCAGCAGTGGGCGCCGGGGTTCCTACGAGCAGTACTTC
V: TRBV6-1
D: NA
size: NA
J: TRBJ2-7

CDR3: CASSLAQAGNTEAFF
DNA: TGCGCCAGCAGCTTGGCTCAGGCGGGGAACACTGAAGCTTTCTTT
V: TRBV5-1
D: NA
size: NA
J: TRBJ1-1

CDR3: CASSIAGAAYEQYF
DNA: TGTGCCAGTAGTATAGCGGGAGCCGCCTACGAGCAGTACTTC
V: TRBV19
D: NA
size: NA
J: TRBJ2-7

CDR3: CASSSGTSGGFYEQYF
DNA: TGCGCCAGCAGCTCCGGGACTAGCGGGGGGTTTTACGAGCAGTACTTC
V: TRBV5-1
D: TRBD2
size: NA
J: TRBJ2-7

CDR3: CASSEYTTSNDEQFF
DNA: TGTGCCAGTAGTGAATATACGACTAGTAACGATGAGCAGTTCTTC
V: TRBV19
D: NA
size: NA
J: TRBJ2-1

CDR3: CASSEARTGTYQPQHF
DNA: TGTGCCAGCAGTGAAGCCAGGACAGGGACGTATCAGCCCCAGCATTTT
V: TRBV6-1
D: TRBD1
size: NA
J: TRBJ1-5

CDR3: CASSFQETQYF
DNA: TGTGCCAGCAGCTTTCAAGAGACCCAGTACTTC
V: TRBV7-6
D: NA
size: NA
J: TRBJ2-5

CDR3: CASSSTLQETQYF
DNA: TGTGCCAGCTCATCGACTTTACAAGAGACCCAGTACTTC
V: TRBV18
D: NA
size: NA
J: TRBJ2-5

CDR3: CATAPGRTNEKLFF
DNA: TGTGCCACCGCCCCGGGACGGACTAATGAAAAACTGTTTTTT
V: TRBV10-3
D: NA
size: NA
J: TRBJ1-4

CDR3: CAISEAGNYGYTF
DNA: TGTGCCATCAGTGAAGCGGGGAACTATGGCTACACCTTC
V: TRBV10-3
D: NA
size: NA
J: TRBJ1-2

CDR3: CASSVQDQETQYF
DNA: TGTGCCAGCAGCGTACAAGACCAAGAGACCCAGTACTTC
V: TRBV9
D: NA
size: NA
J: TRBJ2-5

CDR3: CASSLERAGNTIYF
DNA: TGTGCCAGCAGCTTAGAGAGGGCTGGAAACACCATATATTTT
V: TRBV7-9
D: NA
size: NA
J: TRBJ1-3